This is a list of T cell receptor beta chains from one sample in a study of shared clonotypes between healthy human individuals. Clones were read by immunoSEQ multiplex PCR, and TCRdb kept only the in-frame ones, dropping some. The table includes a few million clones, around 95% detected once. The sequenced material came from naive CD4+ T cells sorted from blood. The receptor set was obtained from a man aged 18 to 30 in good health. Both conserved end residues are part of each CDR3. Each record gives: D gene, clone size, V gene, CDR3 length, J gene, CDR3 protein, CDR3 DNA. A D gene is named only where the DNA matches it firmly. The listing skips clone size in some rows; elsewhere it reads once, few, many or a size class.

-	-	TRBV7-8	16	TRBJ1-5	CASSSLGGFSNQPQHF	TGTGCCAGCAGCTCCCTCGGGGGCTTTAGCAATCAGCCCCAGCATTTT
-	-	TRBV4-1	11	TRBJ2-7	CASSQAGAHYF	TGCGCCAGCAGCCAGGCAGGGGCCCACTACTTC
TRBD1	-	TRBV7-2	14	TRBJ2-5	CASKMTGDWETQYF	TGTGCCAGCAAGATGACAGGGGATTGGGAGACCCAGTACTTC
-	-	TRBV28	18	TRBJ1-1	CASSFFGRSLGLNTEAFF	TGTGCCAGCAGTTTCTTCGGTCGGAGCCTGGGTTTGAACACTGAAGCTTTCTTT
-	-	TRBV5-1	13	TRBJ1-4	CASSPHTNEKLFF	TGCGCCAGCAGTCCTCATACTAACGAAAAACTGTTTTTT
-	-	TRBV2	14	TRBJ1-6	CASRTQGFNSPLHF	TGTGCCAGCAGGACTCAGGGGTTCAATTCACCCCTCCACTTT
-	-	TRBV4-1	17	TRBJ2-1	CASSQASGGNSYNEQFF	TGCGCCAGCAGCCAAGCTTCCGGGGGTAACTCCTACAATGAGCAGTTCTTC
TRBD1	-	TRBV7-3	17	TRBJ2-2	CASSSDGTGAGTGELFF	TGTGCCAGCAGCTCCGATGGGACAGGGGCGGGCACCGGGGAGCTGTTTTTT
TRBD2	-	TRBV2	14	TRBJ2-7	CASSGGRAIHEQYF	TGTGCCAGCAGTGGCGGGAGGGCCATTCACGAGCAGTACTTC
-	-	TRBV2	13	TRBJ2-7	CASSPTGAGEQYF	TGTGCCAGCAGTCCCACAGGCGCCGGCGAGCAGTACTTC
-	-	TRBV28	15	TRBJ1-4	CASSFSTGRDEKLFF	TGTGCCAGCAGTTTCTCGACCGGCCGTGATGAAAAACTGTTTTTT
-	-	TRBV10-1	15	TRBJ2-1	CASSESSGYYNEQFF	TGCGCCAGCAGTGAGTCTTCCGGCTACTACAATGAGCAGTTCTTC
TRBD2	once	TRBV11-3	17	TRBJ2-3	CASSLGAREGMEDTQYF	TGTGCCAGCAGCTTAGGAGCACGGGAGGGTATGGAAGATACGCAGTATTTT
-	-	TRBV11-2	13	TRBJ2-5	CASSFNRLETQYF	TGTGCCAGCAGCTTCAATCGGTTGGAGACCCAGTACTTC
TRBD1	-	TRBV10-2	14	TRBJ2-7	CASTPGTGSYEQYF	TGCGCCAGCACCCCCGGGACAGGGTCTTACGAGCAGTACTTC
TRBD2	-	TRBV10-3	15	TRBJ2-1	CAINSGAIAYNEQFF	TGTGCCATCAATAGCGGGGCTATAGCCTACAATGAGCAGTTCTTC
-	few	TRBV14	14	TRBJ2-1	CASSQGRTYNEQFF	TGTGCCAGCAGCCAAGGGAGAACCTACAATGAGCAGTTCTTC
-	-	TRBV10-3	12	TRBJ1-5	CAIQGRNQPQHF	TGTGCCATTCAGGGGCGCAATCAGCCCCAGCATTTT
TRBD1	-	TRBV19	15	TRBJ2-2	CASTQVGEQGRELFF	TGTGCCAGTACCCAAGTGGGTGAACAGGGGAGAGAGCTGTTTTTT
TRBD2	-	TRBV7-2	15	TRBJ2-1	CASSLGLAAYNEQFF	TGTGCCAGCAGCCTGGGACTAGCGGCGTACAATGAGCAGTTCTTC
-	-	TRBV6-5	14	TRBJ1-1	CASTPPGRNTEAFF	TGTGCCAGCACTCCGCCGGGACGGAACACTGAAGCTTTCTTT
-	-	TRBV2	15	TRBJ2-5	CASSGFGMVGETQYF	TGTGCCAGCAGTGGTTTTGGTATGGTTGGAGAGACCCAGTACTTC
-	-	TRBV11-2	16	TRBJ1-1	CASSLGDSGWNTEAFF	TGTGCCAGCAGCTTAGGGGATAGCGGCTGGAACACTGAAGCTTTCTTT
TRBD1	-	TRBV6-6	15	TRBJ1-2	CASSSLDRGVYGYTF	TGTGCCAGCAGTTCCCTAGACAGGGGTGTCTATGGCTACACCTTC
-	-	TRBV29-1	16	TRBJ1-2	CSVEQRGSGENYGYTF	TGCAGCGTTGAGCAAAGAGGGTCAGGGGAGAACTATGGCTACACCTTC
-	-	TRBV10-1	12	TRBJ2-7	CARLLLPYEQYF	TGCGCCAGACTTCTCCTGCCCTACGAGCAGTACTTC
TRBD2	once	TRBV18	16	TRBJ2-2	CASSPRAGGNTGELFF	TGTGCCAGCTCACCACGAGCGGGAGGGAACACCGGGGAGCTGTTTTTT